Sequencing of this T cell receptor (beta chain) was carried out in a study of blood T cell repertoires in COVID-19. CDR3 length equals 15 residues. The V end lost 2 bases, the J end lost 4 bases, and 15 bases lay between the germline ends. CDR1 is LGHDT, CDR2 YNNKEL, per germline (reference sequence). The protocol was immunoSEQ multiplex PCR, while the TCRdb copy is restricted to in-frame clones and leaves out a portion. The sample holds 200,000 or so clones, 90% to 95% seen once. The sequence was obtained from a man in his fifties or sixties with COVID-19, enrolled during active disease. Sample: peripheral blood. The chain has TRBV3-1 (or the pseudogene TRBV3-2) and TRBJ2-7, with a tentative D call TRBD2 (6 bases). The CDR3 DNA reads TGTGCCAGCAGCCAATCCGGGACGGACTATTACGAGCAGTACTTC. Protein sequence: CASSQSGTDYYEQYF.